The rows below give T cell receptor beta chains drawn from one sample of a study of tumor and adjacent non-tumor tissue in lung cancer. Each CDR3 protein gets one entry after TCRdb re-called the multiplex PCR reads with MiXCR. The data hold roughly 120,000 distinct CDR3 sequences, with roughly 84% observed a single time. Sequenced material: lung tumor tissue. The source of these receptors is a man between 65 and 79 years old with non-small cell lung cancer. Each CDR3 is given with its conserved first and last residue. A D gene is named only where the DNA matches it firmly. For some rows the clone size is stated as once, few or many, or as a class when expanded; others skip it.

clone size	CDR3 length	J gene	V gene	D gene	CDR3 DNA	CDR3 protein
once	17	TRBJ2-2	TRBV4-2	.	TGTGCCAGCAGCCAAGTTGAGGTAGTTGGGGACACCCGGGAGCCGTTTTTT	CASSQVEVVGDTREPFF
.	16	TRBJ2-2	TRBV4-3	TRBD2	TGCTCCAGCAGCCAAGACGGGATTAGCGGGAGAGGGGAGCTGTTTTTT	CSSSQDGISGRGELFF
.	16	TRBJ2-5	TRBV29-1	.	TGCAGTACTAAGCCCTACCTCCAGACAGGTCAAGTGTCCCAGTACTTC	CSTKPYLQTGQVSQYF
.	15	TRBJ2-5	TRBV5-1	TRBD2	TGCGCCAGCAGAGAGCAGAGCAGGACTAGGCAGACCCAGTACTTC	CASREQSRTRQTQYF
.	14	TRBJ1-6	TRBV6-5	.	TGTGCCGACAGTTACTCGATTGGGGGTTCACCCCTCCACTTT	CADSYSIGGSPLHF
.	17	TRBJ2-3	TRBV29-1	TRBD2	TGCAGCGTGCATGGACTAGCAGGAGAAGGGATCACAGATACGCAGTATTTT	CSVHGLAGEGITDTQYF
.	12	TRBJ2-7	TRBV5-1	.	TGCGCCAGCAGCACCGGTTTCCACGAGCAGTACTTC	CASSTGFHEQYF
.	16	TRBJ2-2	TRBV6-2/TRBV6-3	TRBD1	TGTGCCAGCAGTTATAGACAGGGGGCAGACGCCGGGAAGCTGTTTTTT	CASSYRQGADAGKLFF
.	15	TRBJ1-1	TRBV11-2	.	TGTGCCAACAGCTTCACCAATACAAGGAACACTGAAGCTTTCTTT	CANSFTNTRNTEAFF
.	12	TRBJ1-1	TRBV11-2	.	TGTGCCATCAGCAAGGGCATGCGAGACGCTTTCTTT	CAISKGMRDAFF
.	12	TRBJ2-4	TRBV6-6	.	TGTGCCAGCAGATGGGCTAAAAGCATTCAGTACTTC	CASRWAKSIQYF
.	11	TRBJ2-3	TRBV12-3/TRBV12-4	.	TGTGCCAGCAGTTTTAGAAAAATGCAGTATTTT	CASSFRKMQYF
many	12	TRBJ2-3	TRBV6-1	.	TGTGCCAGCACAAAGAGCACAGATACGCAGTATTTT	CASTKSTDTQYF
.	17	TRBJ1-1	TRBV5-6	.	TGTGCCAGCAGCTTCACAGGAACAAGAATAATGAACACTGATGCTCTCTTT	CASSFTGTRIMNTDALF
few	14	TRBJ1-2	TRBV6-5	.	TGTGCCAGTAGTTACTCTCCCCCTGCGGAAAGCTACGCCTTC	CASSYSPPAESYAF
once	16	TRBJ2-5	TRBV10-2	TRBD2	TGCGCCACCCAAGGAAGTGCAACGGGGGGTGGGGAGACCCAGTACTTC	CATQGSATGGGETQYF
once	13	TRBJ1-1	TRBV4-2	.	TGTGCCAGAAACCAAGATCGAGGGCTTGAAGCTTTCTTT	CARNQDRGLEAFF
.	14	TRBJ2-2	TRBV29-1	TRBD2	TGCAGCGCTGAAGTAGCGGGGGTCACTGGGGAGCTGTTTTTT	CSAEVAGVTGELFF
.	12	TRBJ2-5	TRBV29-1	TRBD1	TGCAGCGTGAGACAGGGAGAGGAGAGCCAGTACTTC	CSVRQGEESQYF
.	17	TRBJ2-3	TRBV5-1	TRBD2	TGCGCCAGCATCTTGGTGCTACTAGCGGGAGGGTCCAATACGCAGTATTTT	CASILVLLAGGSNTQYF
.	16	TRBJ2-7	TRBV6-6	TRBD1	TGTGCCAGCAATCCGGTAGGACAGGCCTCCTCCTACGACCAGTACTTC	CASNPVGQASSYDQYF
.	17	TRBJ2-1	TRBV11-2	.	TGTGCCAGCTTACATGTGCGGGACTGGGCCTCCTACAATGAGCAGTTCTTC	CASLHVRDWASYNEQFF